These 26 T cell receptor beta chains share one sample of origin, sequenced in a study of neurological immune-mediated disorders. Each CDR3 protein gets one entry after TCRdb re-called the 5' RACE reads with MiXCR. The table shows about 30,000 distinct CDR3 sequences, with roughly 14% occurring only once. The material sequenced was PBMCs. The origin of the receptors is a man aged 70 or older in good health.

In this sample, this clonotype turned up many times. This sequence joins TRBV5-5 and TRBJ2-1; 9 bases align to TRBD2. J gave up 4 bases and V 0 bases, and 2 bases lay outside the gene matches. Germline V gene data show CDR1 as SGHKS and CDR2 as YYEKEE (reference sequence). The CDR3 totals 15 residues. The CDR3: CASSLGGGVYNEQFF. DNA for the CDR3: TGTGCCAGCAGCTTGGGCGGGGGGGTTTACAATGAGCAGTTCTTC.

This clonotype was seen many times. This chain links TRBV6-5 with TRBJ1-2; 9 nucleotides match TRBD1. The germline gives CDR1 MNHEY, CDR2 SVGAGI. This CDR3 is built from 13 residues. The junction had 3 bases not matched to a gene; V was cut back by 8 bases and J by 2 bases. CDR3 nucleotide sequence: TGTGCCAGCCGGGACAGGGAAAACTATGGCTACACCTTC. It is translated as CASRDRENYGYTF.

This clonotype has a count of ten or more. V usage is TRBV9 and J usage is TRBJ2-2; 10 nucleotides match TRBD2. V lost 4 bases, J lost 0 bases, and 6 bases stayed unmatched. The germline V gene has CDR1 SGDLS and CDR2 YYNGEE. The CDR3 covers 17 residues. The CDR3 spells CASSRQRGGTNTGELFF. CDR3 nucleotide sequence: TGTGCCAGCAGCAGACAGCGGGGGGGGACGAACACCGGGGAGCTGTTTTTT.

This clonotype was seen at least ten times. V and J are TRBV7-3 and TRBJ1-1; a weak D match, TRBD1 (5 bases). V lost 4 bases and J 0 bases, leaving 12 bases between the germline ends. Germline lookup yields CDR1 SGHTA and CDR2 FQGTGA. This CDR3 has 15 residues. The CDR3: CASSYRGVMNTEAFF. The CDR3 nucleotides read TGTGCCAGCAGCTACCGGGGGGTTATGAACACTGAAGCTTTCTTT. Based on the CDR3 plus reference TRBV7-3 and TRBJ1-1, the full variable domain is GAGVSQTPSNKVTEKGKYVELRCDPISGHTALYWYRQSLGQGPEFLIYFQGTGAADDSGLPNDRFFAVRPEGSVSTLKIQRTERGDSAVYLCASSYRGVMNTEAFFGQGTRLTVV.

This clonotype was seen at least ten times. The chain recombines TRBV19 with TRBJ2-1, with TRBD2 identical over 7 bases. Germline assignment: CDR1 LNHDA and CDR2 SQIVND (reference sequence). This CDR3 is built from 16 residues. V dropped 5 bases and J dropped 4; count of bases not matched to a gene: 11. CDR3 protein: CASSPRGVSGYNEQFF. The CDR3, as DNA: TGTGCCAGTAGTCCCCGGGGGGTCTCGGGTTACAATGAGCAGTTCTTC.

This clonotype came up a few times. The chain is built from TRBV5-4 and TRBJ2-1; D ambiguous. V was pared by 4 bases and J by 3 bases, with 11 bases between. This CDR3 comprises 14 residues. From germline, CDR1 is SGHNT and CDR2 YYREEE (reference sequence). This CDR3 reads CASSPGRFYNEQFF. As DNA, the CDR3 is TGTGCCAGCAGCCCAGGACGGTTCTACAATGAGCAGTTCTTC.

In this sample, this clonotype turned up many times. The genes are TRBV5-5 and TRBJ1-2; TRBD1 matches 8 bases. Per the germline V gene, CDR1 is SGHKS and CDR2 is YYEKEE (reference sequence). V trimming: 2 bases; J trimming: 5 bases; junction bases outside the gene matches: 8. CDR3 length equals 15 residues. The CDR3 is CASSLAHGQGYGYTF. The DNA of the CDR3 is TGTGCCAGCAGCTTAGCACACGGACAGGGTTATGGCTACACCTTC.

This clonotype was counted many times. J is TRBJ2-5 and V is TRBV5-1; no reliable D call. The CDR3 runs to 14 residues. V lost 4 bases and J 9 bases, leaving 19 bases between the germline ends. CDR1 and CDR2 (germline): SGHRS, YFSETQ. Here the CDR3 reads CASSLRSGQRAQYF. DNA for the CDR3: TGCGCCAGCAGCCTGAGATCGGGTCAACGGGCCCAGTACTTC.

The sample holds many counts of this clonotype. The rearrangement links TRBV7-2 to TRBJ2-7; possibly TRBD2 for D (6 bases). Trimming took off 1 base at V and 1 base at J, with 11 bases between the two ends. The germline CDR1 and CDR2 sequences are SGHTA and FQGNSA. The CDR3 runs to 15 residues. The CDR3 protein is CASSLELAASYEQYF. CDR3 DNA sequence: TGTGCCAGCAGCTTAGAACTAGCTGCATCCTACGAGCAGTACTTC.

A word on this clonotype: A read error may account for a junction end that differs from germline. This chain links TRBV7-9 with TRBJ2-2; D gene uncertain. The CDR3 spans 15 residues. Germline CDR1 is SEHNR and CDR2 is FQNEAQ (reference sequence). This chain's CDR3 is CVSSHMDLNTGELFF. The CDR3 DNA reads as TGTGTCAGCAGTCACATGGACCTGAACACCGGGGAGCTGTTTTTT.

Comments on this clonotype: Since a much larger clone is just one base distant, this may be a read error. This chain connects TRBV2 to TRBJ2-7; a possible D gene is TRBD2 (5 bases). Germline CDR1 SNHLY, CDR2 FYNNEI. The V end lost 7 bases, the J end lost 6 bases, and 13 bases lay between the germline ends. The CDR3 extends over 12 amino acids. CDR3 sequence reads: CASTWTLCEQYF. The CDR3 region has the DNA TGTGCCAGCACTTGGACTCTCTGCGAGCAGTACTTC.

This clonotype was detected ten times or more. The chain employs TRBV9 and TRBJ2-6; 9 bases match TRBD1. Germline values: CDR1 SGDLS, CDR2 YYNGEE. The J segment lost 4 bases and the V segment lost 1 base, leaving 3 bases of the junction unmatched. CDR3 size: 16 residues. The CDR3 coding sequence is TGTGCCAGCAGCGTAACAGGGGGCGCGGGGGCCAACGTCCTGACTTTC. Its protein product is CASSVTGGAGANVLTF.

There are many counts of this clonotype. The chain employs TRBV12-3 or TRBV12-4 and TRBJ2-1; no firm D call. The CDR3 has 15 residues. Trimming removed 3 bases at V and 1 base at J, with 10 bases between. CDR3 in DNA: TGTGCCAGCAGTTTCGGGTTTCTTTCCTACAATGAGCAGTTCTTC. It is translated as CASSFGFLSYNEQFF.

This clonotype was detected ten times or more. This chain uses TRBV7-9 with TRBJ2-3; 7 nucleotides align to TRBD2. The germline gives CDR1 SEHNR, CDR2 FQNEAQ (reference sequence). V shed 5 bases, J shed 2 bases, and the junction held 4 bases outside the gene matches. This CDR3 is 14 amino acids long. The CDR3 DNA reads TGTGCCAGCAGCGTAGGGACTACCACAGATACGCAGTATTTT. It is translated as CASSVGTTTDTQYF.

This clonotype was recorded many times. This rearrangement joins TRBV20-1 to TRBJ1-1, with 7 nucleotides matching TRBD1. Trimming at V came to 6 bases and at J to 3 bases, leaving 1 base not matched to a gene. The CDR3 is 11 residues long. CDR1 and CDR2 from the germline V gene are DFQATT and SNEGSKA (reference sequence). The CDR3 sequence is CSATGDTEAFF. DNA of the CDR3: TGCAGTGCCACAGGGGACACTGAAGCTTTCTTT.

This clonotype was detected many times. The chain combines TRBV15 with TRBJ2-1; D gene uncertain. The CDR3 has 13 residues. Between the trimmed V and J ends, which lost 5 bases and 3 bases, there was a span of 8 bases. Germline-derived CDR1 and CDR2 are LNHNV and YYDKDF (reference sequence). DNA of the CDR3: TGTGCCACCAGCCGGGCCTACTACAATGAGCAGTTCTTC. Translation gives CATSRAYYNEQFF.

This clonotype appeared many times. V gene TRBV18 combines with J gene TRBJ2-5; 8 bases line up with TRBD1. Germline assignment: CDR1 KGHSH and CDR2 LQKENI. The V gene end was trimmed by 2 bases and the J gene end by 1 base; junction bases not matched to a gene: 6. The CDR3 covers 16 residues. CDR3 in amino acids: CASSPSLGQGQETQYF. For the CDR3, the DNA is TGTGCCAGCTCACCATCCTTAGGACAGGGCCAAGAGACCCAGTACTTC.

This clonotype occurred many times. The CDR3 nucleotides are TGCAGCGTTGGGTTCGGCCCAGAAACCGGGGAGCTGTTTTTT. Translated, it gives CSVGFGPETGELFF. The chain combines TRBV29-1 with TRBJ2-2; D unresolved. The germline V gene encodes CDR1 SQVTM and CDR2 ANQGSEA. This CDR3 is 14 amino acids long. The germline V and J ends were trimmed by 4 bases and 5 bases, with 14 bases remaining between them.

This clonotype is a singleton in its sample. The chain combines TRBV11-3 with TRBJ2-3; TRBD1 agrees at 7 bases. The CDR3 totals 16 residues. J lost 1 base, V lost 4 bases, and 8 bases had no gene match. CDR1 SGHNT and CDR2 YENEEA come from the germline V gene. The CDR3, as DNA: TGTGCCAGCAGCTCACCACAGGGGACCGGCACAGATACGCAGTATTTT. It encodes CASSSPQGTGTDTQYF.

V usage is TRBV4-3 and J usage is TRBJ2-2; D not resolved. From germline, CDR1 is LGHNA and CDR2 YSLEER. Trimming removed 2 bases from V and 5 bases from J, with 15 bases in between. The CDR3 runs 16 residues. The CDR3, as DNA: TGCGCCAGCAGCCAACAGCTGTGTATGGAAACCGGGGAGCTGTTTTTT. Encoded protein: CASSQQLCMETGELFF.

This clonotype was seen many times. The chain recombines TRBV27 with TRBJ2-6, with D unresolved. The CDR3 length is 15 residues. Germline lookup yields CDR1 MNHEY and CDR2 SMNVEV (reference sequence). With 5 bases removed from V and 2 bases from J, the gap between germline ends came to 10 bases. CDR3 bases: TGTGCCAGCAGTCTCCCCCCGGCTGGGGCCAACGTCCTGACTTTC. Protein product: CASSLPPAGANVLTF.

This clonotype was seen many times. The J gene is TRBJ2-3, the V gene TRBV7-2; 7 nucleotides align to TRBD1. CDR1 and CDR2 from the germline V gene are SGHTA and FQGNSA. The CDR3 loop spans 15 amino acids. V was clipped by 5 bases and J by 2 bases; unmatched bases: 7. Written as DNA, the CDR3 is TGTGCCAGCAGCAGACGGACAGGAGTCACAGATACGCAGTATTTT. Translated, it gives CASSRRTGVTDTQYF.

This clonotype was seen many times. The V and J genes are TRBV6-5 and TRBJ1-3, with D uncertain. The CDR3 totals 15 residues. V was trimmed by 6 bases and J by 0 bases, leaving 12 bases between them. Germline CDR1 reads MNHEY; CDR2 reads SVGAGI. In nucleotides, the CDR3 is TGTGCCAGCAGGCAACACCGGGACTCTGGAAACACCATATATTTT. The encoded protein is CASRQHRDSGNTIYF.

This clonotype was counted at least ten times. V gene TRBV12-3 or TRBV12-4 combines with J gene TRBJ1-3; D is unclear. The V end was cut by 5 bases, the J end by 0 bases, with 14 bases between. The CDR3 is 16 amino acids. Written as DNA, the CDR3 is TGTGCCAGCAGTATTTCTGGGGTGCACTCTGGAAACACCATATATTTT. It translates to CASSISGVHSGNTIYF.

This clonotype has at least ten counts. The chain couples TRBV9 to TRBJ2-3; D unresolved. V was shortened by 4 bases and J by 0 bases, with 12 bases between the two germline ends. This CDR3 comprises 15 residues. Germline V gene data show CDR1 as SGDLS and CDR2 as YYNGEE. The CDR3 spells CASSRTIPSTDTQYF. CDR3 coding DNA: TGTGCCAGCAGCCGAACTATACCTAGCACAGATACGCAGTATTTT.

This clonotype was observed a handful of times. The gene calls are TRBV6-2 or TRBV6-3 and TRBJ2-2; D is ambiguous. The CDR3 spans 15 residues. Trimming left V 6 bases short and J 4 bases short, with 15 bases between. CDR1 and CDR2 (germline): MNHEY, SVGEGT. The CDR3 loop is CASRELGSVTGELFF. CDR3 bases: TGTGCCAGCAGAGAACTGGGTTCGGTCACCGGGGAGCTGTTTTTT.